This TCR beta chain was captured by sequencing in a study of T cells after yellow fever vaccination. A universal primer site and UMIs were added as TCR cDNA was made by 5'RACE template switching. TCRdb itself ran the 5' RACE reads through MiXCR, one entry per CDR3 protein. Of some 340,000 distinct CDR3 sequences detected, approximately 11% appear once; the ten largest clones hold 3% to 4%. V was cut by 3 bases and J by 4 bases, with 12 bases left in between. Germline V gene data show CDR1 as DFQATT and CDR2 as SNEGSKA (reference sequence). The CDR3 sequence is 13 residues long. V is TRBV20-1 and J is TRBJ1-1; no reliable D call. The source material was CD4+ T cells sorted from PBMCs, sampled 45 days after the yellow fever booster vaccination. This clonotype was sampled from a man between 18 and 29 years old who received the YFV17D yellow fever vaccine. The CDR3 DNA is TGCAGTGCTAGTGATCGGGTTGGCACTGAAGCTTTCTTT. This codes for CSASDRVGTEAFF.